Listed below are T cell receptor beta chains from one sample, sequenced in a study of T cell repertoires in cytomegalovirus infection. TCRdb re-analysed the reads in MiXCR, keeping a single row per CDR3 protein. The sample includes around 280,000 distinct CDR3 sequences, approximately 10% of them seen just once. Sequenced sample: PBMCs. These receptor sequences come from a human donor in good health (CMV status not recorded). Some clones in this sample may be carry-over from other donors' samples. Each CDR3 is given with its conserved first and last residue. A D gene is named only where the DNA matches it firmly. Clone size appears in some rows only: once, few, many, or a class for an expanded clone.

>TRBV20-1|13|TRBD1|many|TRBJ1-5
TGCAGTGCTAGAGGACAGGGGAATCAGCCCCAGCATTTT
CSARGQGNQPQHF
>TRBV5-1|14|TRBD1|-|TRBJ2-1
TGCGCCAGCAGCACCGGACAGGGGATGGATGAGCAGTTCTTC
CASSTGQGMDEQFF
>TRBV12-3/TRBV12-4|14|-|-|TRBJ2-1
TGTGCCAGCAGTTCGTCCAGGAACTACAATGAGCAGTTCTTC
CASSSSRNYNEQFF
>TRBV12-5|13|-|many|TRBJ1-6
TGTGCTAGTGGTTTGTCACTCGGTTCACCCCTCCACTTT
CASGLSLGSPLHF
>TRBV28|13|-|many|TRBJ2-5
TGTGCCAGCAGCCTGTCATCATGGGGGACCCAGTACTTC
CASSLSSWGTQYF
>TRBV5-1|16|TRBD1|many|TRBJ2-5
TGCGCCAGCAGCTTCCAAGGCCAGGGGGCTGTAGAGACCCAGTACTTC
CASSFQGQGAVETQYF
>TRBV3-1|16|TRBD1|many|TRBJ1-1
TGTGCCAGCACACTGGACAGGGGAAGGATGGACACTGAAGCTTTCTTT
CASTLDRGRMDTEAFF
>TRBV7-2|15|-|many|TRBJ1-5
TGTGCCAGCAGCCCTTCGGAGGGAGGCAATCAGCCCCAGCATTTT
CASSPSEGGNQPQHF
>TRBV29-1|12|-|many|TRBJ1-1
TGCAGCGTTGGGCAGAAGAACACTGAAGCTTTCTTT
CSVGQKNTEAFF
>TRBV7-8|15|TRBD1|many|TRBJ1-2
TGTGCCAGCAGCTTAAATCTGGGACAGGGTCTCGGCTACACCTTC
CASSLNLGQGLGYTF
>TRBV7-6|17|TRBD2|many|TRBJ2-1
TGTGCCAGCAGCTTCCCCGGGACTAGCGGGGGGGCAAATGAGCAGTTCTTC
CASSFPGTSGGANEQFF
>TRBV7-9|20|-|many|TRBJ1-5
TGTGCCAGCAGCTTAGTTCCGAACCATACGGACATCGCCCTGAATCAGCCCCAGCATTTT
CASSLVPNHTDIALNQPQHF
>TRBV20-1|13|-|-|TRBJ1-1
TGCAGTGCTCTGGGGACGGAGAACACTGAAGCTTTCTTT
CSALGTENTEAFF
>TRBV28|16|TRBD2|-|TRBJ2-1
TGTGCCAGCAGTTTATTGAGCGGGGGGATCTACAATGAGCAGTTCTTC
CASSLLSGGIYNEQFF
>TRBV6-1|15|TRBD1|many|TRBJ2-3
TGTGCCAGCAGTGTCGGGACAGGCATCACAGATACGCAGTATTTT
CASSVGTGITDTQYF
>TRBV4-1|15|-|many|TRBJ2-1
TGCGCCAGCAGCCAAGAGGCAGGGTTAAACAATGAGCAGTTCTTC
CASSQEAGLNNEQFF
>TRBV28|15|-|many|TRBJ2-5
TGTGCCAGCAGTTTAGTTTCCCAGGTGGAGGAGACCCAGTACTTC
CASSLVSQVEETQYF
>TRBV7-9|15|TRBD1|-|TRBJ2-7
TGTGCCAGCAGCTCCCGGGACAGGGCGGCCTACGAGCAGTACTTC
CASSSRDRAAYEQYF
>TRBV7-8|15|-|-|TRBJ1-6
TGTGCCAGCAGCCCCCGGCAAGAGTATAATTCACCCCTCCACTTT
CASSPRQEYNSPLHF
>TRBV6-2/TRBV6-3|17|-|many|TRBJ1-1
TGTGCCAGCAGCATCACAGGGAGCTACTGGGTGGACACTGAAGCTTTCTTT
CASSITGSYWVDTEAFF
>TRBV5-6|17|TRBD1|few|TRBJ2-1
TGTGCCAGCAGCCACGGGACAGGGGGGAGAACGTACAATGAGCAGTTCTTC
CASSHGTGGRTYNEQFF
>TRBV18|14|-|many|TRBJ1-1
TGTGCCAGCTCACCGGGGGCAAAGAACACTGAAGCTTTCTTT
CASSPGAKNTEAFF
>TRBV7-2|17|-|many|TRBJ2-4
TGTGCCAGCAGCTTAGAAGGTAGCAGACTAGCCAAAAACATTCAGTACTTC
CASSLEGSRLAKNIQYF
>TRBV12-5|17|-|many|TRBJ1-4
TGTGCTAGTGGTTTTATCGGGGGGCTTGGAACTAATGAAAAACTGTTTTTT
CASGFIGGLGTNEKLFF
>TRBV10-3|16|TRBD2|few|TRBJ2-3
TGTGCCTCCGGAGGACTAGCGGGGGGATCCACAGATACGCAGTATTTT
CASGGLAGGSTDTQYF
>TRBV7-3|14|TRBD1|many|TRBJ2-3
TGTGCCAGCAGCACGGACAGGGTAGCAGATACGCAGTATTTT
CASSTDRVADTQYF